Included here is one T cell receptor (beta chain) sequence, with context. The antigen it recognizes is unknown. Base qualities were left out, and no much larger clone turns up one base away. TCRbeta CDR3 regions were amplified from genomic DNA using the immunoSEQ Assay, a bias-controlled multiplex PCR. On the study's bioinformatics: Nucleated cell counts per sample were estimated from amplification of reference gene primers within the assay. To quantify the absolute abundance of each unique TCRbeta CDR3 rearrangement, sequence reads were collapsed and filtered. For each sample, productive Simpson clonality was calculated as the square root of Simpson's diversity index across productive rearrangements. In its TCRdb copy, this immuneACCESS table keeps in-frame sequences only and misses some clones. Where compared with another copy, unresolved V genes explain less than half of these, and the others have no known cause. The V and J calls and clone size come from that table; D and trimming were worked out from the DNA. A total of 60,000 or so clones appear in this sample, approximately 85% of them only once. The ten biggest clones cover about 12% of the sample.

This specimen comes from a study of blood T cell repertoires in COVID-19 (dated by TCRdb to 2020 to 2022). Describing the broader study: Collaborator samples came from the United States, Italy and Spain and covered acute and convalescent phases of COVID-19. The material from the prospective study consisted of cDNA or gDNA derived from T cells, B-cell-depleted T cells, or PBMCs. Deeply sampled blood TCRbeta repertoires from subjects exposed to, actively infected with, or recovered from COVID-19 were included in the dataset. A freely available public database, intended as a resource for researchers studying the immune response to SARS-CoV-2, is where the repertoires were released. Samples came from the ongoing ImmuneRACE study (first 160 participants) plus 1,254 subjects from 6 global collaborators. Nearly every sample came with metadata listing a de-identified subject ID, COVID-19 status, age in years and sex. Where available, HLA class I and class II types were obtained from metadata supplied by the sample provider rather than from assay-based typing. Paper-wide results and their limitations: The quantity of clinical and demographic metadata differed by source and by participant and was supplied without curation.

The collaborating institutions used their own protocols to collect whole blood in K2EDTA tubes. For TCRbeta analysis, collaborator samples were shipped as frozen whole blood, as isolated PBMCs, or as DNA extracted from either sample type. The CDR3 contains 12 residues, cysteine and phenylalanine counted. Solely the CDR3 DNA is kept, with 36 bases framed from the first base. From the germline V gene, CDR1 is KGHSH and CDR2 is LQKENI. From V the trimming removes 5 bases and from J it removes 12 bases, while the gene matches leave 5 bases of the junction unaccounted for. Specimen: peripheral blood. The chain is encoded by TRBV18 joined to TRBJ2-1; 9 bases in between match TRBD1. The source is a human donor in a cohort sampled during active COVID-19. The sequenced DNA: TGTGCCAGCTCAGAAGACAGGGGGATGCAGTTCTTC. Its protein product is CASSEDRGMQFF.